Sequencing of this TCR beta chain was carried out in a study of spatial heterogeneity in lung cancer. V lost 0 bases, J lost 7 bases, and 10 bases stayed unmatched. The CDR3 covers 16 residues. TCRdb ran MiXCR on the 5' RACE reads and lists one entry per CDR3 protein. The sample has 65,000 to 85,000 distinct CDR3 sequences, about 20% seen once. Indicated time point: sample taken at primary tumor resection. The authors sequenced whole RNA from tumor, nontumor lung or frozen PBMC without sorting. The donor group consisted of roughly 70 patients who had untreated, early-stage non-small cell lung cancer. The V and J genes are TRBV12-3 or TRBV12-4 and TRBJ1-1; 8 bases line up with TRBD1. Source: PBMCs, taken at surgery. This TCR derives from a male donor with early-stage non-small cell lung cancer. The CDR3 sequence is CASSLARLAGGNEAFF. CDR3 coding DNA: TGTGCCAGCAGTTTAGCCCGGTTGGCAGGGGGCAATGAAGCTTTCTTT.